Sequencing of this T cell receptor (beta chain) was carried out in a study of T cell responses to AZD1222 COVID-19 vaccine. Profiling relied on immunoSEQ multiplex PCR, and the TCRdb table lists in-frame clones only, not all of them. The profile shows over 20,000 clones, 88% of them singletons. Study results and caveats: Repertoires in all cases were sampled only once the peak T cell response had passed. Clonal diversity may have been underestimated, and the donors were mostly white British, with more females than males.

Turning to this clone: Its antigen is unknown.

This TCR was recovered from an adult who received the AZD1222 COVID-19 vaccine. Sequencing was performed on peripheral blood, taken 28 days after the second AZD1222 dose.

The CDR3 DNA reads as TGTGCCAGCAGCTTAAGCAGTCCCTACGAGCAGTACTTC. Translating it yields CASSLSSPYEQYF. The chain links TRBV7-2 to TRBJ2-7, with D unclear. Germline values: CDR1 SGHTA, CDR2 FQGNSA. V lost 2 bases, J lost 2 bases, and 7 bases lay in between. This CDR3 has 13 amino acids. Drawing the rest from reference TRBV7-2 and TRBJ2-7, the complete variable domain is GAGVSQSPSNKVTEKGKDVELRCDPISGHTALYWYRQSLGQGLEFLIYFQGNSAPDKSGLPSDRFSAERTGGSVSTLTIQRTQQEDSAVYLCASSLSSPYEQYFGPGTRLTVT.